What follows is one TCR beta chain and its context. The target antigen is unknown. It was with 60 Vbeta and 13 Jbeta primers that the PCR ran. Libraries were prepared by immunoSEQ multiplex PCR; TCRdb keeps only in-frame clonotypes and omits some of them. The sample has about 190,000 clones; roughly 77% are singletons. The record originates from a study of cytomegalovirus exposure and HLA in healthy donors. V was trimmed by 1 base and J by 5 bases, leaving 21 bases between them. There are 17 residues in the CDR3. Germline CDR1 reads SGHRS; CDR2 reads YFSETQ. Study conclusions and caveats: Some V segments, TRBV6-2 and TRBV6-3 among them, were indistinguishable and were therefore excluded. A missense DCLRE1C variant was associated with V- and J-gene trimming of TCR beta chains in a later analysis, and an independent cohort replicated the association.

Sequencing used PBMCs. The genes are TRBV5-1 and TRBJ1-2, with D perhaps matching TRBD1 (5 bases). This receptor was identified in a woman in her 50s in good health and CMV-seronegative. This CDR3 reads CASSLTQGGTSTYGYTF. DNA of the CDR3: TGCGCCAGCAGCTTGACCCAGGGAGGTACCTCGACATATGGCTACACCTTC.